This T cell receptor beta chain is drawn from a study of vaccination and CD4 T cells after COVID-19. Study context: Timing of post-vaccine sample collection was a median about 72 days after dose two, with a range of 14 to 241. The study, taken as a whole, reports: Within the convalescent patients, spike mono-reactivity was found in 304 of 307 vaccine-specific clones. No early post-infection timepoints were studied, and convalescent patients studied were relatively few.

The sample holds a few counts of this clonotype. Its antigen remains unidentified. Treatment here: roughly 11-day PBMC culture with coronavirus spike peptide pools or control peptides (ViraFEST assay). Pre-COVID-19 pandemic sampling (2011-2018) yielded the unexposed donor's CD4+ T cells. This CDR3 region has 13 residues. J gave up 4 bases and V 5 bases, and 7 bases lay outside the gene matches. Germline V CDR1 and CDR2: DFQATT, SNEGSKA (reference sequence). Sequencing of the DNA from cultured CD4+ T cells was carried out with the Oncomine TCR Beta short-read assay. Using its own MiXCR run on the PCR reads, TCRdb lists one record per CDR3 protein. Among approximately 7,600 distinct CDR3 sequences listed, 50% were seen once.

The chain is built from TRBV20-1 and TRBJ1-1, with TRBD1 identical over 7 bases. The sample taken for sequencing was CD4+ T cells from blood, cultured in vitro. This TCR was sampled from a human donor in good health. As DNA, the CDR3 is TGCAGTGCTTCCCAGGGGGTGCCCACTGAAGCTTTCTTT. Its protein is CSASQGVPTEAFF.